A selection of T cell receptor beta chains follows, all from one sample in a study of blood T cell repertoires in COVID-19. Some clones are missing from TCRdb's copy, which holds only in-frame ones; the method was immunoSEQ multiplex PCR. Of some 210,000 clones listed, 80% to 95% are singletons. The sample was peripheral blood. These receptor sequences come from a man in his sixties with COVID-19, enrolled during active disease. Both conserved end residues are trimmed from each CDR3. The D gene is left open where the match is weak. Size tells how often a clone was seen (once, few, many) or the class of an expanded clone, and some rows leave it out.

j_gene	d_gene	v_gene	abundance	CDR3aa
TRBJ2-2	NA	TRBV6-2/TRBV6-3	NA	ASSRIPRTNTGELF
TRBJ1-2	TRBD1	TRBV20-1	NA	SASQGAGGYT
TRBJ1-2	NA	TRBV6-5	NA	ASSLTLRSYGYT
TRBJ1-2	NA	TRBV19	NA	ASSIRRGDGYT
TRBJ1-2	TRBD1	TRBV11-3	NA	ASSLSDRGSLCYT
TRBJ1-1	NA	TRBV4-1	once	ASSLAGTDTSNTEAF
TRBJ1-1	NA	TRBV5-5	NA	ASTWGPTGNTEAF
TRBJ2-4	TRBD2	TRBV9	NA	ASSVGWSGGALDIQY
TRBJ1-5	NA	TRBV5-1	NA	ASSGGDGNQPQH
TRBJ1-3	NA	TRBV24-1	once	ATSGLQGNTIY
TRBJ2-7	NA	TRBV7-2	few	ASTLGGPGLGEQY
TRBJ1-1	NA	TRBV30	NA	AWKMEALNPEAF
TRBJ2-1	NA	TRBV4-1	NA	ASSLGVYSYNEQF
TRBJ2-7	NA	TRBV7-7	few	ASSSSQTGEQY
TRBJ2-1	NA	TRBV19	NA	ASSIRVFNEQF
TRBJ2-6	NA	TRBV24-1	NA	ATSEGGAGSGANVLT
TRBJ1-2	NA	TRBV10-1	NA	ASSEDTNYGYT
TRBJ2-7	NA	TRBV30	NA	AWSIRGYEQY
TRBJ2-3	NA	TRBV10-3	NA	AISDGASRTDTQY
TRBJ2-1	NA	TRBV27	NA	ASSSRGSPSSYNEQF
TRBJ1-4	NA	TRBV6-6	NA	ASSPRGTGSKTNEKLF
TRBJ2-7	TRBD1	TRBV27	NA	ASSLQGADEQY
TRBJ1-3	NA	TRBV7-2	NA	ASSRIAGTGNTIY
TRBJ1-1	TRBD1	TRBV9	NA	ASSPPGAQGYTEAF
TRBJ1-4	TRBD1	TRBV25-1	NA	ASSGGQGAEKLF
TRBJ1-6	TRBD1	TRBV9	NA	ASSERTGGISPLH
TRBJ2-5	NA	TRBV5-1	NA	ASSSAGARDETQY
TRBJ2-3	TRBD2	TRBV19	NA	ASSITSGSASSTDTQY
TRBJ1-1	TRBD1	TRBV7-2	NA	ASSWGTGGNTEAF
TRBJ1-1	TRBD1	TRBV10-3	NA	AISGPPGQGAPGTEAF
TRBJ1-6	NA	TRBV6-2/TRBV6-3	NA	ASSYPSSDRKNSPLH
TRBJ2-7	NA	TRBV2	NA	ASRNIRGGRDEQY
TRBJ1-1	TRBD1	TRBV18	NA	ASSPRNRGKNTEAF
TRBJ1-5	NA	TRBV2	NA	ASQISQVNQPQH
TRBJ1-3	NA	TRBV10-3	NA	AISESPGLNTIY
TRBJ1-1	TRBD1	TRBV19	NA	ASSRVGTGAF
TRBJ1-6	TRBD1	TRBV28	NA	ASSLVQGNSPLH
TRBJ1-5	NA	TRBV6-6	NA	ASKRAENNQPQH
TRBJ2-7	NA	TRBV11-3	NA	ASSLEVPGWYEQY
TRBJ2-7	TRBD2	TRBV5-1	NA	ASSSGSSGGAFYEQY
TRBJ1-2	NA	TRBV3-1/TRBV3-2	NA	ASSQGGINYGYT